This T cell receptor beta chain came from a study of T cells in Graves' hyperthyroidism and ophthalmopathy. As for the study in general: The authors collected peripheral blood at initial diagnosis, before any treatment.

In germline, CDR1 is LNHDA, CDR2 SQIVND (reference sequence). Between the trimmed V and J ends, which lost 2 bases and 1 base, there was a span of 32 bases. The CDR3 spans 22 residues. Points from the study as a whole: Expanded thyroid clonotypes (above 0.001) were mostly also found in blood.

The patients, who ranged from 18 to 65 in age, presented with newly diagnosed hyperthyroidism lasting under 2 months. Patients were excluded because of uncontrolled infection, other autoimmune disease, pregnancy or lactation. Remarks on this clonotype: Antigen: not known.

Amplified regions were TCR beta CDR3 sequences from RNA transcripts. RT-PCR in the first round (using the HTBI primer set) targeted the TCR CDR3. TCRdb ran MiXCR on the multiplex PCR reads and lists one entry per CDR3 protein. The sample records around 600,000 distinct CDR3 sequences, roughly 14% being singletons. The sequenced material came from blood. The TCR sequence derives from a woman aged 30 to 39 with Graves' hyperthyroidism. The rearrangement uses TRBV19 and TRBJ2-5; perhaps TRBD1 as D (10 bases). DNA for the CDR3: TGTGCCAGTAGTATATCCCCCGGGACAGGGGCAAGGACTAGCGACCCCCAAGAGACCCAGTACTTC. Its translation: CASSISPGTGARTSDPQETQYF.